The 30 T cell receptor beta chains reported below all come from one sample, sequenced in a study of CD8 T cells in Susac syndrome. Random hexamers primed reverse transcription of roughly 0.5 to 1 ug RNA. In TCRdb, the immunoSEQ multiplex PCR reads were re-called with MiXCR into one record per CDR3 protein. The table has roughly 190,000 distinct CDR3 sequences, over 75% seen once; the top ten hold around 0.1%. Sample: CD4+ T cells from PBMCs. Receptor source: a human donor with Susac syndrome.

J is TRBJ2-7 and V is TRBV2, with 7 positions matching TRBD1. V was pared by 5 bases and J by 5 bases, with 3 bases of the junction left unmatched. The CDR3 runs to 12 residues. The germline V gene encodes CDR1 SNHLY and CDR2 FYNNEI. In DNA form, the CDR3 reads TGTGCCAGCAGTATAGGGGGCGACGAGCAGTACTTC. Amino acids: CASSIGGDEQYF. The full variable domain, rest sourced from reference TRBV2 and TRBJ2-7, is EPEVTQTPSHQVTQMGQEVILRCVPISNHLYFYWYRQILGQKVEFLVSFYNNEISEKSEIFDDQFSVERPDGSNFTLKIRSTKLEDSAMYFCASSIGGDEQYFGPGTRLTVT.

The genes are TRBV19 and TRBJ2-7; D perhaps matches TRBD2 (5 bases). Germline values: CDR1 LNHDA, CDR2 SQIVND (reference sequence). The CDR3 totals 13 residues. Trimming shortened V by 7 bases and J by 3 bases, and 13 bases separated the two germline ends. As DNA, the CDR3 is TGTGCCAGTACCCCTCGTGAGGGCTACGAGCAGTACTTC. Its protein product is CASTPREGYEQYF.

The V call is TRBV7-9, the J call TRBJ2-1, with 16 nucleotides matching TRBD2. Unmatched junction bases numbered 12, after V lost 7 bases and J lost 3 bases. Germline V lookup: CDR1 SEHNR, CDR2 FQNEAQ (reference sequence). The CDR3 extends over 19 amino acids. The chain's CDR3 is CASIAGTSGRERLYNEQFF. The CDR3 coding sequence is TGTGCCAGCATCGCCGGGACTAGCGGGAGGGAACGGCTCTACAATGAGCAGTTCTTC.

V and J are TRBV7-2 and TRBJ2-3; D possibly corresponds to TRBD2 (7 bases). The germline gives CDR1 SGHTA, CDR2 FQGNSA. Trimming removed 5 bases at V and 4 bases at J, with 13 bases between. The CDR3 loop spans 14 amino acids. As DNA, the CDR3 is TGTGCCAGCAGCCGACCGGGGGGCCCAGATACGCAGTATTTT. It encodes CASSRPGGPDTQYF.

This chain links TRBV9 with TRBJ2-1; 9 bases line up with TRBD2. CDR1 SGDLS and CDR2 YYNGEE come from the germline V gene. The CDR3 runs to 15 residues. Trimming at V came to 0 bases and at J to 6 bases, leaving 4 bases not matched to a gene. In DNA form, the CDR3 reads TGTGCCAGCAGCGTAGGATCTAGCGGGACCAATGAGCAGTTCTTC. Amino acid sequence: CASSVGSSGTNEQFF. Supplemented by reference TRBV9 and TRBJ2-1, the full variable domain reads DSGVTQTPKHLITATGQRVTLRCSPRSGDLSVYWYQQSLDQGLQFLIQYYNGEERAKGNILERFSAQQFPDLHSELNLSSLELGDSALYFCASSVGSSGTNEQFFGPGTRLTVL.

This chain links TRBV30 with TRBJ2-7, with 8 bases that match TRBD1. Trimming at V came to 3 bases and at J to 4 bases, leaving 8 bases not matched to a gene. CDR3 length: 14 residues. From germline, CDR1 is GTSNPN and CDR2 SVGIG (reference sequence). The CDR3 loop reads CAWRRDRGRYEQYF. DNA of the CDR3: TGTGCCTGGAGACGTGACAGGGGCCGATACGAGCAGTACTTC.

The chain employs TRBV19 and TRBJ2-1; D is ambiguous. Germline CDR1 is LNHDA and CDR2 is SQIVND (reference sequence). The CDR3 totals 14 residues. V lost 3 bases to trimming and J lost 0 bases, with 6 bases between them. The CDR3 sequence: CASSIFSSYNEQFF. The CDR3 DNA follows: TGTGCCAGTAGTATTTTCAGCTCCTACAATGAGCAGTTCTTC.

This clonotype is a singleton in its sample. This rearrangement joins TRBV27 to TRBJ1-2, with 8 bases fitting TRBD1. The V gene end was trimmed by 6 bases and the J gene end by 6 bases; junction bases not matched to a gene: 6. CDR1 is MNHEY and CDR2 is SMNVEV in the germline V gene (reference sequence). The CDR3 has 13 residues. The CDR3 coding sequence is TGTGCCAGCAGCATCAGGGGGCTTAATGGCTACACCTTC. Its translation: CASSIRGLNGYTF.

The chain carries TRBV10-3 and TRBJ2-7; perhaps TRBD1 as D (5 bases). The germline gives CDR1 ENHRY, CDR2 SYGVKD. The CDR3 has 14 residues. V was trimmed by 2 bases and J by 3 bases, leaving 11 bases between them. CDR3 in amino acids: CAISEGQGIYEQYF. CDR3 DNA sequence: TGTGCCATCAGTGAGGGCCAGGGTATCTACGAGCAGTACTTC.

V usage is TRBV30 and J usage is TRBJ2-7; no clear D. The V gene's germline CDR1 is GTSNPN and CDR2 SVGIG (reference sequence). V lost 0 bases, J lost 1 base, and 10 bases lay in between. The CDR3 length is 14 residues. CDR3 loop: CAWSVSAVSYEQYF. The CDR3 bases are TGTGCCTGGAGTGTAAGCGCGGTTTCCTACGAGCAGTACTTC.

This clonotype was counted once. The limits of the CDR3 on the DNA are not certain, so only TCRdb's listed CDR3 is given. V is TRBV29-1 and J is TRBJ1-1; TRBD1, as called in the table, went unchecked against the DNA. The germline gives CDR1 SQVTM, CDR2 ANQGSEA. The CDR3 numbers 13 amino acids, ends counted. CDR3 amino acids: CSVGQGARTEVFF.

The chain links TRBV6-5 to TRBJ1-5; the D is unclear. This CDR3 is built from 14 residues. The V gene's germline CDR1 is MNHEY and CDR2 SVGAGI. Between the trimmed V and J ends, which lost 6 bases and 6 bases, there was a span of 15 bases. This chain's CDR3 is CASRRQMVGQPQHF. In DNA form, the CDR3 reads TGTGCCAGCAGACGCCAGATGGTGGGTCAGCCCCAGCATTTT.

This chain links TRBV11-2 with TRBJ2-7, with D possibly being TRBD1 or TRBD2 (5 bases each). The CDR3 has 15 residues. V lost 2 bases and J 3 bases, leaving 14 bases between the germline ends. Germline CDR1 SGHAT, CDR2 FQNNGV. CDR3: CASSLNPGTIYEQYF. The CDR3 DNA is TGTGCCAGCAGCTTAAATCCAGGGACCATCTACGAGCAGTACTTC. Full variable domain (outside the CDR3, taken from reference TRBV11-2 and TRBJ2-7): EAGVAQSPRYKIIEKRQSVAFWCNPISGHATLYWYQQILGQGPKLLIQFQNNGVVDDSQLPKDRFSAERLKGVDSTLKIQPAKLEDSAVYLCASSLNPGTIYEQYFGPGTRLTVT.

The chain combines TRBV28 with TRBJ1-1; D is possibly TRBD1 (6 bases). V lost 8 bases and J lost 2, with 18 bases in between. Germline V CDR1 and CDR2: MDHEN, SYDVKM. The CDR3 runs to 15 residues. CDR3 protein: CASGGREDPNTEAFF. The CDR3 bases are TGTGCCAGCGGGGGCAGGGAAGACCCTAACACTGAAGCTTTCTTT. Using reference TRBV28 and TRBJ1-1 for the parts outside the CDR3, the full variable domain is DVKVTQSSRYLVKRTGEKVFLECVQDMDHENMFWYRQDPGLGLRLIYFSYDVKMKEKGDIPEGYSVSREKKERFSLILESASTNQTSMYLCASGGREDPNTEAFFGQGTRLTVV.

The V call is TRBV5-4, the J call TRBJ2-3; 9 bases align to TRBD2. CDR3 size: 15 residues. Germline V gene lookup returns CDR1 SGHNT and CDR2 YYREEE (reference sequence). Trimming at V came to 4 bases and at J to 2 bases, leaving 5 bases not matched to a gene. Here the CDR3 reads CASSPAGGHTDTQYF. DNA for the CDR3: TGTGCCAGCAGCCCAGCGGGGGGCCACACAGATACGCAGTATTTT.

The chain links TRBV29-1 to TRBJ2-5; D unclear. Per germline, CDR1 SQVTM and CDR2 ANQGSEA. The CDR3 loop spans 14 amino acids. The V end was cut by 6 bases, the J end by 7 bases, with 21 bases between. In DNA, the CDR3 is TGCAGCGTCCGGACCCCGTCCGACCGGCGGACCCAGTACTTC. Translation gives CSVRTPSDRRTQYF. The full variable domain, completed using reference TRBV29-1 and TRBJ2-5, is SAVISQKPSRDICQRGTSLTIQCQVDSQVTMMFWYRQQPGQSLTLIATANQGSEATYESGFVIDKFPISRPNLTFSTLTVSNMSPEDSSIYLCSVRTPSDRRTQYFGPGTRLLVL.

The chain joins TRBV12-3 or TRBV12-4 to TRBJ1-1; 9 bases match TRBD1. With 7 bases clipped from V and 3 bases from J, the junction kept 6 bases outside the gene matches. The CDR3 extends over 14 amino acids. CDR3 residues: CASTTRTGDTEAFF. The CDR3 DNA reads TGTGCCAGCACCACTCGGACAGGGGACACTGAAGCTTTCTTT.

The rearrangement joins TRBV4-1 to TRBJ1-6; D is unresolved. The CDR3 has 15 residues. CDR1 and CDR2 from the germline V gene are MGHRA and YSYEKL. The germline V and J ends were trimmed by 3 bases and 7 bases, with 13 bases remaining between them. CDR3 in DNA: TGCGCCAGCAGCCAGGCCGGGCAGGCAAATTCACCCCTCCACTTT. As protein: CASSQAGQANSPLHF.

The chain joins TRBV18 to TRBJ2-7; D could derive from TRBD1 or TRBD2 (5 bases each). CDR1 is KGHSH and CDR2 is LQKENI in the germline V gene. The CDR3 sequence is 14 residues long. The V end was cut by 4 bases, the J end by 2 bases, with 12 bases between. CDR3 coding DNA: TGTGCCAGCTCACTTGGGGACGGGACCTACGAGCAGTACTTC. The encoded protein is CASSLGDGTYEQYF. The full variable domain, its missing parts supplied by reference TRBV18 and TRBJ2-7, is NAGVMQNPRHLVRRRGQEARLRCSPMKGHSHVYWYRQLPEEGLKFMVYLQKENIIDESGMPKERFSAEFPKEGPSILRIQQVVRGDSAAYFCASSLGDGTYEQYFGPGTRLTVT.

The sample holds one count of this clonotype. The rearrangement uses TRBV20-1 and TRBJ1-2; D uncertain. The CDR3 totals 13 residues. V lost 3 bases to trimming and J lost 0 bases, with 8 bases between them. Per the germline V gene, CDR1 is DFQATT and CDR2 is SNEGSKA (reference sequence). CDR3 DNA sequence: TGCAGTGCTAGGATAGAGGCTAACTATGGCTACACCTTC. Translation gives CSARIEANYGYTF.

CDR3 coding DNA: TGTGCCAGCAGCCAGACTAGCGGGAGGTACAATGAGCAGTTCTTC. This gives the protein CASSQTSGRYNEQFF. The chain links TRBV2 to TRBJ2-1; 13 bases align to TRBD2. The CDR3 consists of 15 residues. Germline CDR1 reads SNHLY; CDR2 reads FYNNEI. With 6 bases clipped from V and 4 bases from J, the junction kept 3 bases outside the gene matches. Full variable domain (remainder filled in from reference TRBV2 and TRBJ2-1): EPEVTQTPSHQVTQMGQEVILRCVPISNHLYFYWYRQILGQKVEFLVSFYNNEISEKSEIFDDQFSVERPDGSNFTLKIRSTKLEDSAMYFCASSQTSGRYNEQFFGPGTRLTVL.

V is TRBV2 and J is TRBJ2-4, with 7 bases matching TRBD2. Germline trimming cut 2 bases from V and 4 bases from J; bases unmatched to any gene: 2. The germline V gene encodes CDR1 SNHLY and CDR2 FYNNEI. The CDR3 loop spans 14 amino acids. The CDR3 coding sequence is TGTGCCAGCAGTGAAAGCGGGGCTAAAAACATTCAGTACTTC. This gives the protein CASSESGAKNIQYF.

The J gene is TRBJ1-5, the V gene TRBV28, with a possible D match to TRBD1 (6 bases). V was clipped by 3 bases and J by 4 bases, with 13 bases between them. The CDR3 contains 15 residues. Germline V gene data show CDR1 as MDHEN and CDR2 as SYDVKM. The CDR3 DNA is TGTGCCAGCAGTTTGTACAGGGTGACGAATCAGCCCCAGCATTTT. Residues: CASSLYRVTNQPQHF.

The CDR3 loop reads CASKWGGDSPLHF. Here the CDR3 DNA reads TGCGCCAGCAAATGGGGAGGGGATTCACCCCTCCACTTT. This rearrangement joins TRBV5-1 to TRBJ1-6; D is perhaps TRBD1 (5 bases). Between the trimmed V and J ends, which lost 6 bases and 8 bases, there was a span of 12 bases. The CDR3 has 13 residues. The V gene's germline CDR1 is SGHRS and CDR2 YFSETQ. Combining the CDR3 with reference TRBV5-1 and TRBJ1-6 gives the whole variable domain KAGVTQTPRYLIKTRGQQVTLSCSPISGHRSVSWYQQTPGQGLQFLFEYFSETQRNKGNFPGRFSGRQFSNSRSEMNVSTLELGDSALYLCASKWGGDSPLHFGNGTRLTVT.

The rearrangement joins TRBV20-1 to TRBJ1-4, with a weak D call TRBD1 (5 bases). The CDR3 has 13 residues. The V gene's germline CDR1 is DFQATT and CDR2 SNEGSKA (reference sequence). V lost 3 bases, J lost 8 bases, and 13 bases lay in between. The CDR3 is CSARTGGVEKLFF. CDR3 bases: TGCAGTGCTAGGACGGGGGGTGTGGAAAAACTGTTTTTT.

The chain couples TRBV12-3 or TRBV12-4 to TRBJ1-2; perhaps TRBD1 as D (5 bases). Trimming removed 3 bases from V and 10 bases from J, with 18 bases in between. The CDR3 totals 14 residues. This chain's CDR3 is CASSFGRPSGVYTF. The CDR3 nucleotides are TGTGCCAGCAGTTTCGGCAGGCCCTCGGGGGTCTACACCTTC.

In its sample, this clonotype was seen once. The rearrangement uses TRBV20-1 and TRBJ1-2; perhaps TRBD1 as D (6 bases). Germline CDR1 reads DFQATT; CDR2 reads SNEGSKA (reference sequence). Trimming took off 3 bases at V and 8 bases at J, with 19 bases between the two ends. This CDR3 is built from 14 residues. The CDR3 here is CSASSGQKVEGYTF. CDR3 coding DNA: TGCAGTGCTAGTTCCGGACAGAAAGTTGAAGGCTACACCTTC.

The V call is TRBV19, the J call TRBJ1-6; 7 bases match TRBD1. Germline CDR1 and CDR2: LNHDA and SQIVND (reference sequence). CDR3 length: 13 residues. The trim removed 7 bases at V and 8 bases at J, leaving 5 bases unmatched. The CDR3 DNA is TGTGCCAGTAAGGGACAGAATTATTCACCCCTCCACTTT. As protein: CASKGQNYSPLHF.

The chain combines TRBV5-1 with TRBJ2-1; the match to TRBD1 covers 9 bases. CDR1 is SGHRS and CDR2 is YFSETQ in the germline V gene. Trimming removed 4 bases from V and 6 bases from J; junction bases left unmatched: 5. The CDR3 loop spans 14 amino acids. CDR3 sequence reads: CASSEGQGGNEQFF. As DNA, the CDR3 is TGCGCCAGCAGCGAGGGACAGGGTGGCAATGAGCAGTTCTTC.

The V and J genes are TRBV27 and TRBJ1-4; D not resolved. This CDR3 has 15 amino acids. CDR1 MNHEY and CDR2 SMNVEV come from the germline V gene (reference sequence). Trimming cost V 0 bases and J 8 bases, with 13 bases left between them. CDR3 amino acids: CASSLSRLGGEKLFF. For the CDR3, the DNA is TGTGCCAGCAGTTTATCGAGACTAGGTGGAGAAAAACTGTTTTTT.